Shown below are 8 T cell receptor beta chains from a single sample sequenced in a study of blood T cell repertoires in COVID-19 (dated by TCRdb to 2018 to 2021). Libraries were made using the immunoSEQ multiplex PCR assay. The source is immuneACCESS, and TCRdb retained only in-frame sequences with V and J called. Part of the clones is not carried over; for the studies checked, unresolved V genes explain less than half of this, and the remainder is unexplained. This sample comprises about 75,000 clones, about four fifths of them detected only once. Of the sample, less than 5.5% falls within the top ten clones. Material for sequencing was peripheral blood. These TCRs come from an elderly woman with active or convalescent COVID-19.

The V gene is TRBV27, the J gene TRBJ1-6, with 7 bases lining up with TRBD1. J lost 6 bases, V lost 6 bases, and 11 bases had no gene match. Germline V lookup: CDR1 MNHEY, CDR2 SMNVEV (reference sequence). This CDR3 has 16 residues. Here the CDR3 reads CASRPSGGMGNSPLHF. The CDR3 nucleotides read TGTGCCAGCAGGCCTTCAGGGGGAATGGGTAATTCACCCCTCCACTTT.

DNA for the CDR3: TGTGCCAGCAGCCACCAAGGGACGAGTGTAAGGGACAGGGCCCCGTGGAGAAGCAATCAGCCCCAGCATTTT. It is translated as CASSHQGTSVRDRAPWRSNQPQHF. J is TRBJ1-5 and V is TRBV3-1 (or the pseudogene TRBV3-2); 9 positions match TRBD1. The CDR3 is 24 amino acids. The J segment lost 1 base and the V segment lost 3 bases, leaving 28 bases of the junction unmatched. The germline V gene has CDR1 LGHDT and CDR2 YNNKEL (reference sequence).

The chain recombines TRBV4-1 with TRBJ2-2, with D unresolved. This CDR3 contains 14 residues. The germline gives CDR1 MGHRA, CDR2 YSYEKL. V lost 1 base and J lost 2, with 5 bases in between. Here the CDR3 reads CASSQALNTGELFF. CDR3 sequence (DNA): TGCGCCAGCAGCCAAGCCTTAAACACCGGGGAGCTGTTTTTT.

This chain links TRBV19 with TRBJ2-7; 7 bases are shared with TRBD2. CDR1 LNHDA and CDR2 SQIVND come from the germline V gene (reference sequence). Trimming at V came to 6 bases and at J to 3 bases, leaving 5 bases not matched to a gene. CDR3 length equals 13 residues. Here the CDR3 DNA reads TGTGCCAGTAGCCCCGGGGGGAACTACGAGCAGTACTTC. Translating it yields CASSPGGNYEQYF.

This clone was detected a few times. The chain employs TRBV5-1 and TRBJ2-2, with 8 bases lining up with TRBD1. CDR1 is SGHRS, CDR2 YFSETQ, per germline. The CDR3 runs to 13 residues. J gave up 12 bases and V 4 bases, and 8 bases lay outside the gene matches. This CDR3 reads CASSLETGDKLFF. The CDR3 bases are TGCGCCAGCAGCCTTGAGACAGGGGATAAGCTGTTTTTT.

V usage is TRBV10-3 and J usage is TRBJ1-2; 12 bases are shared with TRBD1. Germline V gene data show CDR1 as ENHRY and CDR2 as SYGVKD. V dropped 4 bases and J dropped 4; count of bases not matched to a gene: 4. CDR3 length equals 15 residues. The CDR3 sequence: CAISVGQGAIYGYTF. In nucleotides, the CDR3 is TGTGCCATCAGTGTGGGACAGGGGGCAATCTATGGCTACACCTTC.

The chain has TRBV19 and TRBJ2-3; a possible D gene is TRBD1 (5 bases). The CDR3 is made up of 14 amino acids. V was cut by 3 bases and J by 0 bases, with 7 bases left in between. The germline V gene has CDR1 LNHDA and CDR2 SQIVND (reference sequence). Here the CDR3 DNA reads TGTGCCAGTAGTATCGACAGTAGCACAGATACGCAGTATTTT. Its translation: CASSIDSSTDTQYF.

V and J are TRBV5-1 and TRBJ2-5; 9 nucleotides agree with TRBD2. Germline CDR1 and CDR2: SGHRS and YFSETQ. The CDR3 covers 16 residues. Trimming at V came to 7 bases and at J to 9 bases, leaving 19 bases not matched to a gene. The CDR3 bases are TGCGCCAGCGGAACTTCTAGCGGGATGAATACCTGGGCCCAGTACTTC. It codes for CASGTSSGMNTWAQYF.